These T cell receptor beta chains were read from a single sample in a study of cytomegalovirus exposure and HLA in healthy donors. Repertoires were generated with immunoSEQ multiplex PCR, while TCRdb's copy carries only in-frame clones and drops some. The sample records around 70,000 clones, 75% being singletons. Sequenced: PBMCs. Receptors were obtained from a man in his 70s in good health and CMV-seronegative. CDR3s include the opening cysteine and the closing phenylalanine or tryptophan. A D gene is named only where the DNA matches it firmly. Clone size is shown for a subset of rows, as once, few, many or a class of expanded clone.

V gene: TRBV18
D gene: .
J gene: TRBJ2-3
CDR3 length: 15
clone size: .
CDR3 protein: CASSPVELLTDTQYF
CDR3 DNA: TGTGCCAGCTCACCCGTTGAGCTGCTCACAGATACGCAGTATTTT

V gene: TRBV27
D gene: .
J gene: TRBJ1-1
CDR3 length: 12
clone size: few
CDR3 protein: CASSSFRGSAFF
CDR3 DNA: TGTGCCAGCAGTTCCTTCAGGGGATCGGCTTTCTTT

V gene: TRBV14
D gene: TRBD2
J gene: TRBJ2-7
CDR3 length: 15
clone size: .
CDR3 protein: CASSPTSGREYEQYF
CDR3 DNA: TGTGCCAGCAGCCCTACTAGCGGGAGGGAGTACGAGCAGTACTTC

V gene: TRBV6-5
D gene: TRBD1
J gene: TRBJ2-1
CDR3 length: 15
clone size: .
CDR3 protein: CASSLDRGGINEQFF
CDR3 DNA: TGTGCCAGCAGCCTCGACAGGGGTGGGATAAATGAGCAGTTCTTC

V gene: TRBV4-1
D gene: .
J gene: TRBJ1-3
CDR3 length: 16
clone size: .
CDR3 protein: CASSQFDVGSGNTIYF
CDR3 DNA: TGCGCCAGCAGCCAATTCGACGTCGGGTCAGGAAACACCATATATTTT

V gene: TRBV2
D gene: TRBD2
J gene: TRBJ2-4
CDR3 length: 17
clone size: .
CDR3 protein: CASSLRLAGLAKNIQYF
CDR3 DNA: TGTGCCAGCAGCTTAAGACTAGCGGGGCTAGCCAAAAACATTCAGTACTTC

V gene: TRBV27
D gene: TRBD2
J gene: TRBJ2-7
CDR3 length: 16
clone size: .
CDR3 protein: CASRYSSSGGAGKQYF
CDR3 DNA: TGTGCCAGCAGGTACTCATCTAGCGGGGGGGCCGGGAAGCAGTACTTC

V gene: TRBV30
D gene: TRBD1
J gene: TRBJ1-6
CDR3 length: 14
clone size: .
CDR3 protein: CAWSGQGRGSPLHF
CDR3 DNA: TGTGCCTGGAGTGGACAGGGGCGAGGTTCACCCCTCCACTTT

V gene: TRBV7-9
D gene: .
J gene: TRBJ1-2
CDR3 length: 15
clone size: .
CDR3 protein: CASSLVGTPNYGYTF
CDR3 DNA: TGTGCCAGCAGCTTAGTCGGGACACCTAACTATGGCTACACCTTC

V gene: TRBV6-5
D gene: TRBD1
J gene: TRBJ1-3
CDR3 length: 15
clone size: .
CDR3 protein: CASSYTGASGNTIYF
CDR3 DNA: TGTGCCAGCAGTTACACAGGGGCCTCTGGAAACACCATATATTTT

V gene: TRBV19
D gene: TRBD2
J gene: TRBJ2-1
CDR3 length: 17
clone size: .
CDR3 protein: CASSTRTSGGTYNEQFF
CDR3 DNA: TGTGCCAGTAGTACCCGGACTAGCGGGGGGACGTACAATGAGCAGTTCTTC

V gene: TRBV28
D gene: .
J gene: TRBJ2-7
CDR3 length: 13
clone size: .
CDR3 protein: CASSFSQKGEQYF
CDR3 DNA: TGTGCCAGCAGTTTTTCCCAAAAGGGGGAGCAGTACTTC

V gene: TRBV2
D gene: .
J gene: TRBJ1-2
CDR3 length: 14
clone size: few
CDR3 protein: CASTAWPLGYGYTF
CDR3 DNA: TGTGCCAGCACGGCCTGGCCCCTAGGCTATGGCTACACCTTC

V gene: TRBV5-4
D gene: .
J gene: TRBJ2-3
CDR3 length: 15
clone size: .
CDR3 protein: CASSLAGSSTDTQYF
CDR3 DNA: TGTGCCAGCAGCTTAGCGGGTTCTAGCACAGATACGCAGTATTTT